The 24 T cell receptor beta chains presented below share a single source sample, sequenced in a study of cytotoxic CD8 clonotypes in ibrutinib-treated CLL. Sequencing was performed with immunoSEQ multiplex PCR; in TCRdb, only in-frame clones are kept and a portion is missing. The data contain 68,000 or so clones, about two thirds of them seen just once; the ten biggest clones take up roughly 5.7%. The sequencing here drew on PBMCs, taken after 12 months of ibrutinib treatment. The receptor set was obtained from a human donor with chronic lymphocytic leukemia.

The chain is built from TRBV9 and TRBJ1-2; 9 bases match TRBD1. After removal of 1 base from V and 6 bases from J, the junction contained 4 bases not matched to a gene. The CDR3 length is 14 residues. The germline gives CDR1 SGDLS, CDR2 YYNGEE. In DNA, the CDR3 is TGTGCCAGCAGCGTAATCGGGACAGGGAATGGCTACACCTTC. As protein: CASSVIGTGNGYTF.

The CDR3 DNA reads as TGTGCCAGCAGGGTAGCGGGGGGACGTTACAATGAGCAGTTCTTC. It yields the protein CASRVAGGRYNEQFF. This sequence joins TRBV2 and TRBJ2-1, with 10 bases matching TRBD2. Germline assignment: CDR1 SNHLY and CDR2 FYNNEI. V lost 6 bases and J lost 4; bases outside the gene matches: 6. CDR3 length equals 15 residues.

This sequence joins TRBV9 and TRBJ2-5; TRBD2 is a possible D gene (6 bases). CDR3 length: 16 amino acids. The V end was cut by 4 bases, the J end by 5 bases, with 21 bases between. Germline assignment: CDR1 SGDLS and CDR2 YYNGEE. The CDR3 loop reads CASSLTSNPPGETQYF. Written as DNA, the CDR3 is TGTGCCAGCAGCCTTACTAGCAACCCTCCCGGGGAGACCCAGTACTTC.

Written as DNA, the CDR3 is TGTGCCAGCAGTGACTCACAGGGAAATGTCTACGAGCAGTACTTC. It codes for CASSDSQGNVYEQYF. The rearrangement links TRBV2 to TRBJ2-7; possible D gene TRBD1, 6 bases. Germline CDR1 and CDR2: SNHLY and FYNNEI. V lost 3 bases to trimming and J lost 3 bases, with 15 bases between them. The CDR3 length is 15 residues.

The V gene is TRBV19, the J gene TRBJ2-1, with 7 positions matching TRBD1. The CDR3 is 15 amino acids. V shed 4 bases and J 7 bases; nucleotides not matched to a gene: 10. Per the germline V gene, CDR1 is LNHDA and CDR2 is SQIVND (reference sequence). For the CDR3, the DNA is TGTGCCAGTAGTAGAGGGCAGGGGGTTGGTAATGAGCAGTTCTTC. Residues: CASSRGQGVGNEQFF.

The V gene is TRBV4-1, the J gene TRBJ2-7; 10 positions agree with TRBD1. There are 13 residues in the CDR3. The ends lost 8 bases at V and 5 bases at J; junction bases unmatched: 6. From germline, CDR1 is MGHRA and CDR2 YSYEKL. The CDR3 DNA reads TGCGCCAGCGGGCGGGACAGGGGCGACGAGCAGTACTTC. As protein: CASGRDRGDEQYF.

This chain connects TRBV5-1 to TRBJ2-7; TRBD1 might be the D (6 bases). The CDR3 runs 16 residues. The V and J ends lost 0 bases and 6 bases respectively, with 19 bases between them. Germline V lookup: CDR1 SGHRS, CDR2 YFSETQ. CDR3 loop: CASSLAGNTGWGEQYF. In DNA, the CDR3 is TGCGCCAGCAGCTTGGCGGGAAATACAGGGTGGGGCGAGCAGTACTTC.

The rearrangement uses TRBV5-1 and TRBJ1-1, with 8 bases fitting TRBD1. Germline V gene sequence: CDR1 SGHRS, CDR2 YFSETQ. The V gene end was trimmed by 4 bases and the J gene end by 1 base; junction bases not matched to a gene: 6. The CDR3 has 15 amino acids. Written as DNA, the CDR3 is TGCGCCAGCAGCCCGAGACAGGGGCGGAACACTGAAGCTTTCTTT. Translated: CASSPRQGRNTEAFF.

This chain joins TRBV18 and TRBJ2-7; D is possibly TRBD2 (6 bases). Germline V gives CDR1 KGHSH, CDR2 LQKENI. CDR3 length equals 15 residues. The V and J ends lost 2 bases and 2 bases respectively, with 13 bases between them. Here the CDR3 reads CASSPGGGGAYEQYF. CDR3 DNA: TGTGCCAGCTCACCAGGGGGAGGCGGAGCCTACGAGCAGTACTTC. The full variable domain, rest sourced from reference TRBV18 and TRBJ2-7, is NAGVMQNPRHLVRRRGQEARLRCSPMKGHSHVYWYRQLPEEGLKFMVYLQKENIIDESGMPKERFSAEFPKEGPSILRIQQVVRGDSAAYFCASSPGGGGAYEQYFGPGTRLTVT.

The chain is built from TRBV5-1 and TRBJ2-2; D gene uncertain. Trimming stripped 2 bases from V and 6 bases from J, with 11 bases between. The CDR3 has 14 amino acids. Germline CDR1 is SGHRS and CDR2 is YFSETQ. In nucleotides, the CDR3 is TGCGCCAGCAGCTTCCGTGGCCCCTCCGGGGAGCTGTTTTTT. As protein: CASSFRGPSGELFF. Full variable domain (outside the CDR3, taken from reference TRBV5-1 and TRBJ2-2): KAGVTQTPRYLIKTRGQQVTLSCSPISGHRSVSWYQQTPGQGLQFLFEYFSETQRNKGNFPGRFSGRQFSNSRSEMNVSTLELGDSALYLCASSFRGPSGELFFGEGSRLTVL.

The chain links TRBV7-2 to TRBJ2-7; TRBD2 is a possible D gene (6 bases). V was cut by 1 base and J by 6 bases, with 10 bases left in between. Germline V gene sequence: CDR1 SGHTA, CDR2 FQGNSA. The length of the CDR3 is 13 residues. The CDR3 DNA reads TGTGCCAGCAGCTTAGGGAGGGAGCTCGAGCAGTACTTC. Its translation: CASSLGRELEQYF.

The V and J genes are TRBV18 and TRBJ2-1; D unclear. This CDR3 comprises 13 residues. The V end was cut by 6 bases, the J end by 8 bases, with 14 bases between. Germline values: CDR1 KGHSH, CDR2 LQKENI. The CDR3 sequence: CASSSIMRDEQFF. The CDR3 DNA reads as TGTGCCAGCTCCTCCATCATGCGCGATGAGCAGTTCTTC.

This clone was observed a few times. The chain joins TRBV16 to TRBJ2-5, with D perhaps being TRBD1 or TRBD2 (6 bases each). The CDR3 has 16 amino acids. The germline V and J ends were trimmed by 0 bases and 9 bases, with 20 bases remaining between them. From germline, CDR1 is KGHSY and CDR2 FQNENV. This chain's CDR3 is CASSQSSRGPERSQYF. CDR3 bases: TGTGCCAGCAGCCAATCGTCCCGGGGGCCCGAAAGGTCCCAGTACTTC.

In its sample, this clone was seen a few times. The chain carries TRBV27 and TRBJ2-3; 9 bases map to TRBD1. The CDR3 length is 17 residues. Trimming took 2 bases from V and 1 from J; bases not matched to a gene: 7. Germline V CDR1 and CDR2: MNHEY, SMNVEV (reference sequence). CDR3 in DNA: TGTGCCAGCAGTTTAGGTCCTCGGACAGGGGGCACAGATACGCAGTATTTT. It encodes CASSLGPRTGGTDTQYF.

In its sample, this clone was seen a few times. The chain carries TRBV7-2 and TRBJ1-2; D possibly corresponds to TRBD1 (5 bases). The CDR3 runs 13 residues. The ends were cut back, 3 bases at V and 8 bases at J, with 13 bases in the middle. Germline V gene sequence: CDR1 SGHTA, CDR2 FQGNSA. The CDR3 region is CASSFDSSLGYTF. The CDR3 DNA sequence: TGTGCCAGCAGCTTCGACAGTTCTCTAGGCTACACCTTC.

The rearrangement links TRBV7-9 to TRBJ1-3; 8 bases match TRBD1. This CDR3 has 14 residues. Germline CDR1 is SEHNR and CDR2 is FQNEAQ (reference sequence). With 5 bases clipped from V and 8 bases from J, the junction kept 8 bases outside the gene matches. The CDR3 DNA reads as TGTGCCAGCAGCCCGCGGACAGGGCAGCACACCATATATTTT. As protein: CASSPRTGQHTIYF.

This chain links TRBV19 with TRBJ1-4; D not resolved. The germline gives CDR1 LNHDA, CDR2 SQIVND (reference sequence). The V gene lost 8 bases and the J gene lost 5 bases, with 15 bases spanning the gap. The CDR3 length is 14 residues. The CDR3 DNA is TGTGCCAGTCTTAACCGAAACTCAAATGAAAAACTGTTTTTT. It is translated as CASLNRNSNEKLFF.

This rearrangement joins TRBV7-9 to TRBJ2-5; possible D gene TRBD1, 6 bases. V lost 4 bases and J 4 bases, leaving 16 bases between the germline ends. Germline loops: CDR1 SEHNR, CDR2 FQNEAQ (reference sequence). CDR3 length: 15 amino acids. CDR3 protein: CASSSGQFLRETQYF. Written as DNA, the CDR3 is TGTGCCAGCAGCTCGGGACAATTCCTGCGAGAGACCCAGTACTTC.

V is TRBV6-5 and J is TRBJ1-2; D unresolved. The germline V gene encodes CDR1 MNHEY and CDR2 SVGAGI. The CDR3 runs to 15 residues. V was shortened by 2 bases and J by 0 bases, with 10 bases between the two germline ends. CDR3 protein: CASSYMASSNYGYTF. Written as DNA, the CDR3 is TGTGCCAGCAGTTACATGGCATCCTCTAACTATGGCTACACCTTC.

The V gene is TRBV6-5, the J gene TRBJ2-7; the D call may be TRBD1 or TRBD2 (5 bases each). CDR1 and CDR2 (germline): MNHEY, SVGAGI. The CDR3 runs to 13 residues. V was cut by 6 bases and J by 2 bases, with 11 bases left in between. The CDR3 reads CASRGDLTYEQYF. The DNA for the CDR3 is TGTGCCAGCAGAGGGGACCTAACCTACGAGCAGTACTTC.

This chain links TRBV19 with TRBJ1-1; perhaps TRBD1 as D (5 bases). Trimming left V 0 bases short and J 8 bases short, with 16 bases between. The CDR3 is 15 amino acids. Germline CDR1 LNHDA, CDR2 SQIVND (reference sequence). The CDR3 region has the DNA TGTGCCAGTAGTATAGATCAGGGCAGCAGGAGCGAAGCTTTCTTT. Its translation: CASSIDQGSRSEAFF.

The rearrangement uses TRBV15 and TRBJ1-1, with TRBD1 identical over 9 bases. This CDR3 contains 15 residues. Germline assignment: CDR1 LNHNV and CDR2 YYDKDF (reference sequence). J was trimmed by 11 bases and V by 2 bases; bases with no gene match: 12. The CDR3 spells CATSRRTGASARAFF. CDR3 sequence (DNA): TGTGCCACCAGCAGACGGACAGGGGCGAGCGCACGGGCTTTCTTT.

This clone has more than one count but fewer than ten. The chain is built from TRBV28 and TRBJ2-7; D not resolved. The CDR3 extends over 12 amino acids. Trimming removed 6 bases at V and 3 bases at J, with 9 bases between. In germline, CDR1 is MDHEN, CDR2 SYDVKM. The CDR3 loop is CASRGQNYEQYF. The DNA for the CDR3 is TGTGCCAGCAGAGGGCAGAACTACGAGCAGTACTTC.

This sequence joins TRBV4-1 and TRBJ1-3; D is unclear. V dropped 1 base and J dropped 4 bases, with 11 bases sitting between them. Germline-derived CDR1 and CDR2 are MGHRA and YSYEKL. The CDR3 is 15 residues long. The CDR3 reads CASSQGAQTGNTIYF. CDR3 coding DNA: TGCGCCAGCAGCCAAGGAGCGCAGACCGGAAACACCATATATTTT.